Listed below are T cell receptor beta chains from one sample, sequenced in a study of blood T cell repertoires in COVID-19. Only in-frame clones appear in the TCRdb table, and some are missing; sequencing was by immunoSEQ multiplex PCR. This table has 300,000 to 350,000 clones, around 91% appearing once. The sequenced sample was peripheral blood. These receptors all come from a woman younger than 30 who had recovered from COVID-19. Each CDR3 is given with its conserved first and last residue. The D gene is left open where the match is weak. The listing skips clone size in some rows; elsewhere it reads once, few, many or a size class.

length: 15
V: TRBV21-1
size: NA
D: NA
J: TRBJ1-1
DNA: TGTGCCAGCAGCAAAGAGGGGGGGAGGGACACTGAAGCTTTCTTT
CDR3: CASSKEGGRDTEAFF

length: 15
V: TRBV5-1
size: NA
D: NA
J: TRBJ1-1
DNA: TGCGCCAGCAGCCGGGAGGAGGGGCTGAACACTGAAGCTTTCTTT
CDR3: CASSREEGLNTEAFF

length: 17
V: TRBV5-6
size: NA
D: NA
J: TRBJ2-2
DNA: TGTGCCAGCAGCTTGAATTTCGTTGGGGGCCTGACCGGGGAGCTGTTTTTT
CDR3: CASSLNFVGGLTGELFF

length: 15
V: TRBV9
size: NA
D: NA
J: TRBJ1-1
DNA: TGTGCCAGCAGCGTAACCAGCGACAGCAACACTGAAGCTTTCTTT
CDR3: CASSVTSDSNTEAFF

length: 17
V: TRBV2
size: once
D: TRBD2
J: TRBJ2-3
DNA: TGTGCCAGCAGAGGGGCCCGACTAGCGGGAGGCACAGATACGCAGTATTTT
CDR3: CASRGARLAGGTDTQYF

length: 14
V: TRBV6-5
size: NA
D: NA
J: TRBJ1-6
DNA: TGTGCCGGGCGGGTTGTAACTAATAATTCACCCCTCCACTTT
CDR3: CAGRVVTNNSPLHF

length: 13
V: TRBV11-2
size: few
D: NA
J: TRBJ1-1
DNA: TGTGCCAGCAGCTTTTCCGGGAACACTGAAGCTTTCTTT
CDR3: CASSFSGNTEAFF

length: 16
V: TRBV7-2
size: NA
D: TRBD2
J: TRBJ2-1
DNA: TGTGCCAGCAGCTCTAGGACTAGCGGGAGATACAATGAGCAGTTCTTC
CDR3: CASSSRTSGRYNEQFF

length: 14
V: TRBV19
size: NA
D: NA
J: TRBJ1-3
DNA: TGTGCCAGTGCCCTGGGAGGGATAGGAAACACCATATATTTT
CDR3: CASALGGIGNTIYF

length: 17
V: TRBV27
size: NA
D: TRBD2
J: TRBJ2-2
DNA: TGTGCCAGCAGTTTATCGGTTAGCGGGAGATTCTACGGGGAGCTGTTTTTT
CDR3: CASSLSVSGRFYGELFF

length: 15
V: TRBV7-2
size: once
D: NA
J: TRBJ1-6
DNA: TGTGCCAGCAGCCTCTGGACAGCAAATAATTCACCCCTCCACTTT
CDR3: CASSLWTANNSPLHF

length: 13
V: TRBV7-9
size: NA
D: NA
J: TRBJ1-2
DNA: TGTGCCAGCAGCTTAAGGACAGATTCTGGCTACACCTTC
CDR3: CASSLRTDSGYTF

length: 12
V: TRBV20-1
size: NA
D: NA
J: TRBJ1-2
DNA: TGCAGTGCTAGTAGAGAGGGCGCTGGCTACACCTTC
CDR3: CSASREGAGYTF

length: 16
V: TRBV24-1
size: NA
D: TRBD1
J: TRBJ2-1
DNA: TGTGCCACCAGTGACTCCGGACAGGGGGAAATCAATGAGCAGTTCTTC
CDR3: CATSDSGQGEINEQFF

length: 15
V: TRBV11-2
size: NA
D: TRBD1
J: TRBJ1-6
DNA: TGTGCCAGCAGCCCAAGGACAGGGCATAATTCACCCCTCCACTTT
CDR3: CASSPRTGHNSPLHF

length: 17
V: TRBV24-1
size: NA
D: NA
J: TRBJ2-3
DNA: TGTGCCACCAGTGATATCAGGACTCGCAAGGACACAGATACGCAGTATTTT
CDR3: CATSDIRTRKDTDTQYF

length: 14
V: TRBV7-2
size: NA
D: TRBD1
J: TRBJ1-1
DNA: TGTGCCAGCAGCTCTATCAGGGGGCCTACTGAAGCTTTCTTT
CDR3: CASSSIRGPTEAFF

length: 15
V: TRBV5-8
size: few
D: TRBD2
J: TRBJ2-1
DNA: TGTGCCAGCAGTTGGACTAGCAGCCCCTACAATGAGCAGTTCTTC
CDR3: CASSWTSSPYNEQFF

length: 15
V: TRBV4-3
size: NA
D: NA
J: TRBJ2-2
DNA: TGCGCCAGCAGCCCAGGTCGGGGTATCACCGGGGAGCTGTTTTTT
CDR3: CASSPGRGITGELFF

length: 12
V: TRBV30
size: NA
D: NA
J: TRBJ1-5
DNA: TGTGCCTGGAGTGCCATCAATCAGCCCCAGCATTTT
CDR3: CAWSAINQPQHF

length: 14
V: TRBV2
size: NA
D: NA
J: TRBJ1-6
DNA: TGTGCCAGCAGTGCTCGCGGTGAGGGTTCACCCCTCCACTTT
CDR3: CASSARGEGSPLHF

length: 17
V: TRBV7-9
size: NA
D: TRBD2
J: TRBJ2-3
DNA: TGTGCCAGCAGCTTTCCGTCCTTAGCGGGCAGCACAGATACGCAGTATTTT
CDR3: CASSFPSLAGSTDTQYF